This TCR beta chain derives from a study of control samples from healthy donors and cancer patients. The assay was immunoSEQ multiplex PCR, and TCRdb's table has in-frame clones only and misses some. The sample has around 85,000 clones; around 94% are singletons. From germline, CDR1 is SGHNT and CDR2 YYREEE (reference sequence). This CDR3 comprises 15 residues. After removal of 0 bases from V and 4 bases from J, the junction contained 4 bases not matched to a gene. The sequenced material came from blood. The rearrangement joins TRBV5-4 to TRBJ1-3, with TRBD1 matching over 7 bases. This sequence originates from a woman aged 18-29 years in good health. The DNA for the CDR3 is TGTGCCAGCAGCTTGGATGGACAGGCGGGAAACACCATATATTTT. Its translation is CASSLDGQAGNTIYF.